A selection of T cell receptor beta chains follows, all from one sample in a study of shared clonotypes between healthy human individuals. Generated by immunoSEQ multiplex PCR, the TCRdb table keeps only in-frame clones and is missing some. The table has under 1,100,000 clones, around 82% seen once. Sequenced input: memory CD4+ T cells from PBMCs. The receptors shown here come from a young man in good health. Some clones in this sample may be carry-over from other donors' samples. Each CDR3 is given with its conserved first and last residue. Each record gives: J gene, clone size, D gene, V gene, CDR3 DNA, CDR3 protein. A D gene is named only where the DNA matches it firmly. Not every row has a clone size; where given, it reads once, few, many or a size class.

J gene: TRBJ1-5; clone size: .; D gene: .; V gene: TRBV18; CDR3 DNA: TGTGCCAGCTCACCATCGGACAGAAGCAATCAGCCCCAGCATTTT; CDR3 protein: CASSPSDRSNQPQHF
J gene: TRBJ1-2; clone size: .; D gene: .; V gene: TRBV4-2; CDR3 DNA: TGTGCCAGCAGCGCCGCCGGCGGCACTTCGAGCTACACCTTC; CDR3 protein: CASSAAGGTSSYTF
J gene: TRBJ2-2; clone size: .; D gene: .; V gene: TRBV28; CDR3 DNA: TGTGCCAGCCTCTTAGCGGCGACCGGGGAGCTGTTTTTT; CDR3 protein: CASLLAATGELFF
J gene: TRBJ2-7; clone size: .; D gene: .; V gene: TRBV6-5; CDR3 DNA: TGTGCCAGCAGTTACTGGAGAACTGGGTACGAGCAGTACTTC; CDR3 protein: CASSYWRTGYEQYF
J gene: TRBJ2-3; clone size: .; D gene: TRBD2; V gene: TRBV29-1; CDR3 DNA: TGCAGCGTGGGGAGACTAGCGGGAGGGTCCGCTACGCAGTATTTT; CDR3 protein: CSVGRLAGGSATQYF
J gene: TRBJ1-4; clone size: .; D gene: TRBD1; V gene: TRBV27; CDR3 DNA: TGTGCCACCGCGGACAGGCCTAATGAAAAACTGTTTTTT; CDR3 protein: CATADRPNEKLFF
J gene: TRBJ2-1; clone size: .; D gene: TRBD2; V gene: TRBV6-5; CDR3 DNA: TGTGCCAGCAGTTACGGCCTAGCGGGTAACAATGAGCAGTTCTTC; CDR3 protein: CASSYGLAGNNEQFF
J gene: TRBJ1-5; clone size: many; D gene: TRBD1; V gene: TRBV7-9; CDR3 DNA: TGTGCCAGCAGCTCTCCGGGACAGGGTCAGCCCCAGCATTTT; CDR3 protein: CASSSPGQGQPQHF
J gene: TRBJ2-2; clone size: .; D gene: TRBD2; V gene: TRBV5-4; CDR3 DNA: TGTGCCAGCGGGGCGGGAGAAGCAGGGTACACCGGGGAGCTGTTTTTT; CDR3 protein: CASGAGEAGYTGELFF
J gene: TRBJ2-7; clone size: .; D gene: .; V gene: TRBV11-1; CDR3 DNA: TGTGCCAGCAGCTTAGAGGGTGACGAGCAGTACTTC; CDR3 protein: CASSLEGDEQYF
J gene: TRBJ2-2; clone size: .; D gene: .; V gene: TRBV19; CDR3 DNA: TGTGCCAGTAGTATAGGAACAGGAAACACCGGGGAGCTGTTTTTT; CDR3 protein: CASSIGTGNTGELFF
J gene: TRBJ2-3; clone size: .; D gene: .; V gene: TRBV7-7; CDR3 DNA: TGTGCCAGCAGCCCCTTTCGCAGCACAGATACGCAGTATTTT; CDR3 protein: CASSPFRSTDTQYF
J gene: TRBJ1-2; clone size: once; D gene: TRBD1; V gene: TRBV5-1; CDR3 DNA: TGCGCCAGCAGCCACCGGGGCAGGGATCTAGCAGGGGGCAGTGGCTACACCTTC; CDR3 protein: CASSHRGRDLAGGSGYTF
J gene: TRBJ2-7; clone size: .; D gene: TRBD1; V gene: TRBV23-1; CDR3 DNA: TGCGCCAGCAGTCAATCAGGGGGCAGGGGGCTATTTGAGCAGTACTTC; CDR3 protein: CASSQSGGRGLFEQYF
J gene: TRBJ2-7; clone size: .; D gene: .; V gene: TRBV19; CDR3 DNA: TGTGCCAGTAGTATACGGGGCAGGGAGTACGAGCAGTACTTC; CDR3 protein: CASSIRGREYEQYF
J gene: TRBJ2-1; clone size: .; D gene: .; V gene: TRBV5-1; CDR3 DNA: TGCGCCAGCAGCTTGGTTGAAGGAAATGAGCAGTTCTTC; CDR3 protein: CASSLVEGNEQFF
J gene: TRBJ2-3; clone size: once; D gene: TRBD2; V gene: TRBV15; CDR3 DNA: TGTGCCACCAGCAGCCCGGGACTAGCGGGAGGGCCGGATACGCAGTATTTT; CDR3 protein: CATSSPGLAGGPDTQYF
J gene: TRBJ2-7; clone size: .; D gene: TRBD1; V gene: TRBV28; CDR3 DNA: TGTGCCAGCAGTAATCACAGGGGGTCGGGGACCTACGAGCAGTACTTC; CDR3 protein: CASSNHRGSGTYEQYF
J gene: TRBJ1-1; clone size: few; D gene: .; V gene: TRBV28; CDR3 DNA: TGTGCCAGCAGTTTACCCAGGGGCCAGACTGAAGCTTTCTTT; CDR3 protein: CASSLPRGQTEAFF
J gene: TRBJ2-6; clone size: many; D gene: .; V gene: TRBV18; CDR3 DNA: TGTGCCAGTAGATTGAGTGGCAGGACCAGCTCTGGGGCCAACGTCCTGACTTTC; CDR3 protein: CASRLSGRTSSGANVLTF
J gene: TRBJ2-1; clone size: .; D gene: .; V gene: TRBV6-5; CDR3 DNA: TGTGCCAGCAGTTACTCGTTCTGGGATGAGCAGTTCTTC; CDR3 protein: CASSYSFWDEQFF
J gene: TRBJ2-2; clone size: .; D gene: .; V gene: TRBV27; CDR3 DNA: TGTGCCAGCAGTTTATCTCTTAAGGACATCGGGGAGCTGTTTTTT; CDR3 protein: CASSLSLKDIGELFF
J gene: TRBJ1-1; clone size: .; D gene: .; V gene: TRBV10-3; CDR3 DNA: TGTGCCATCAGTGGAGGGGCGGCCTCGAGTGAAGCTTTCTTT; CDR3 protein: CAISGGAASSEAFF
J gene: TRBJ1-1; clone size: few; D gene: .; V gene: TRBV20-1; CDR3 DNA: TGCAGTGCTATTGGGACTGAAGCTTTCTTT; CDR3 protein: CSAIGTEAFF
J gene: TRBJ2-4; clone size: few; D gene: TRBD1; V gene: TRBV9; CDR3 DNA: TGTGCCAGCAGCGAGGGACAGCTCAAAAACATTCAGTACTTC; CDR3 protein: CASSEGQLKNIQYF
J gene: TRBJ1-5; clone size: .; D gene: .; V gene: TRBV11-3; CDR3 DNA: TGTGCCAGCAGCTTAGTATTCGGGATCTGGGGTCAGCCCCAGCATTTT; CDR3 protein: CASSLVFGIWGQPQHF
J gene: TRBJ2-7; clone size: few; D gene: TRBD1; V gene: TRBV5-1; CDR3 DNA: TGCGCCAGCAGCGCCTACTCGGGACAGGGAGGTGAGCAGTACTTC; CDR3 protein: CASSAYSGQGGEQYF
J gene: TRBJ2-2; clone size: .; D gene: TRBD2; V gene: TRBV7-2; CDR3 DNA: TGTGCCAGCAGCTTAGGACTAGCGGGAGACACCGGGGAGCTGTTTTTT; CDR3 protein: CASSLGLAGDTGELFF
J gene: TRBJ2-5; clone size: .; D gene: .; V gene: TRBV7-9; CDR3 DNA: TGTGCCAGCAGCTTATCAGGGGGGTACCAAGAGACCCAGTACTTC; CDR3 protein: CASSLSGGYQETQYF
J gene: TRBJ2-7; clone size: once; D gene: .; V gene: TRBV5-1; CDR3 DNA: TGCGCCAGCAGGCCCGACAGCTACGAGCAGTACTTC; CDR3 protein: CASRPDSYEQYF
J gene: TRBJ1-5; clone size: .; D gene: TRBD1; V gene: TRBV7-2; CDR3 DNA: TGTGCCAGCAGCCTCCGACAGGGTCAAAATCAGCCCCAGCATTTT; CDR3 protein: CASSLRQGQNQPQHF
J gene: TRBJ1-5; clone size: once; D gene: .; V gene: TRBV7-2; CDR3 DNA: TGTGCCAGCAGCACGGACGTAGGCAATCAGCCCCAGCATTTT; CDR3 protein: CASSTDVGNQPQHF
J gene: TRBJ1-1; clone size: .; D gene: TRBD1; V gene: TRBV6-5; CDR3 DNA: TGTGCCAGCAGTCCACCGGGACAGGGCACTGAAGCTTTCTTT; CDR3 protein: CASSPPGQGTEAFF
J gene: TRBJ2-7; clone size: once; D gene: .; V gene: TRBV9; CDR3 DNA: TGTGCCAGCAGCGTAGTTCCGGGATCAGCCTACGAGCAGTACTTC; CDR3 protein: CASSVVPGSAYEQYF
J gene: TRBJ2-7; clone size: .; D gene: .; V gene: TRBV5-6; CDR3 DNA: TGTGCCAGCAGCCGCCCGGGGCGGCAGACCGAGCAGTACTTC; CDR3 protein: CASSRPGRQTEQYF
J gene: TRBJ2-5; clone size: .; D gene: .; V gene: TRBV7-2; CDR3 DNA: TGTGCCAGCAGCCCCGCTGCCGAGACCCAGTACTTC; CDR3 protein: CASSPAAETQYF
J gene: TRBJ1-1; clone size: .; D gene: .; V gene: TRBV5-1; CDR3 DNA: TGCGCCAGCAGCTTGGAGGCCAACACTGAAGCTTTCTTT; CDR3 protein: CASSLEANTEAFF
J gene: TRBJ1-1; clone size: .; D gene: TRBD1; V gene: TRBV7-2; CDR3 DNA: TGTGCCAGCAGCTTACTAGGACAGGGGGAAACTGAAGCTTTCTTT; CDR3 protein: CASSLLGQGETEAFF
J gene: TRBJ2-3; clone size: .; D gene: TRBD2; V gene: TRBV10-1; CDR3 DNA: TGCGCCAGCAGTGAGTCCGGACTAGCGGGAGCCCCAGATACGCAGTATTTT; CDR3 protein: CASSESGLAGAPDTQYF
J gene: TRBJ1-1; clone size: .; D gene: .; V gene: TRBV7-2; CDR3 DNA: TGTGCCAGCAGCTTAGTCCCGCGGCCGGTGGCTGAAGCTTTCTTT; CDR3 protein: CASSLVPRPVAEAFF
J gene: TRBJ2-5; clone size: few; D gene: TRBD1; V gene: TRBV2; CDR3 DNA: TGTGCCACGGGGAGGGACAGGGATGAGACCCAGTACTTC; CDR3 protein: CATGRDRDETQYF
J gene: TRBJ2-5; clone size: .; D gene: TRBD1; V gene: TRBV30; CDR3 DNA: TGTGCCAGCCGGACAGGGGGCGGGAGGGAGACCCAGTACTTC; CDR3 protein: CASRTGGGRETQYF
J gene: TRBJ2-3; clone size: once; D gene: .; V gene: TRBV30; CDR3 DNA: TGTGCCTGGAGTGTCATCACGGGGGGGACAGATACTCAGTATTTT; CDR3 protein: CAWSVITGGTDTQYF
J gene: TRBJ1-2; clone size: .; D gene: .; V gene: TRBV5-6; CDR3 DNA: TGTGCCAGCAGCCTTAGACCATATGGCTACACCTTC; CDR3 protein: CASSLRPYGYTF
J gene: TRBJ2-2; clone size: .; D gene: TRBD1; V gene: TRBV29-1; CDR3 DNA: TGCAGCGCTGACAGGGGGTTCGGTGGGGAGCTGTTTTTT; CDR3 protein: CSADRGFGGELFF
J gene: TRBJ1-1; clone size: .; D gene: .; V gene: TRBV28; CDR3 DNA: TGTGCCAGCATCCCCCAGAACACTGAAGCTTTCTTT; CDR3 protein: CASIPQNTEAFF
J gene: TRBJ1-2; clone size: .; D gene: TRBD1; V gene: TRBV4-2; CDR3 DNA: TGTGCCAGCAGCTCAGGACAGGGAGGATATGGCTACACCTTC; CDR3 protein: CASSSGQGGYGYTF
J gene: TRBJ2-7; clone size: .; D gene: .; V gene: TRBV9; CDR3 DNA: TGTGCCAGCAGCCCCCGGGACTTCTACGAGCAGTACTTC; CDR3 protein: CASSPRDFYEQYF
J gene: TRBJ1-1; clone size: many; D gene: .; V gene: TRBV30; CDR3 DNA: TGTGCCTGGACAGGGGCGGGAACTGAAGCTTTCTTT; CDR3 protein: CAWTGAGTEAFF
J gene: TRBJ2-1; clone size: .; D gene: TRBD1; V gene: TRBV5-5; CDR3 DNA: TGTGCCAGCAGCCAGAGAGGGACAGGGGATTCCAATGAGCAGTTCTTC; CDR3 protein: CASSQRGTGDSNEQFF
J gene: TRBJ1-1; clone size: .; D gene: TRBD1; V gene: TRBV11-3; CDR3 DNA: TGTGCCAGCAGCTTAGTAACAGGGGACGGGAAGGACACTGAAGCTTTCTTT; CDR3 protein: CASSLVTGDGKDTEAFF
J gene: TRBJ1-4; clone size: .; D gene: .; V gene: TRBV18; CDR3 DNA: TGTGCCAGCTCACCGGCAGCGGGTTTTGAAAAACTGTTTTTT; CDR3 protein: CASSPAAGFEKLFF
J gene: TRBJ2-5; clone size: .; D gene: .; V gene: TRBV4-3; CDR3 DNA: TGCGCCAGCAGCCAAGTTTTCGGACGGACCCCGGAGACCCAGTACTTC; CDR3 protein: CASSQVFGRTPETQYF
J gene: TRBJ1-2; clone size: many; D gene: .; V gene: TRBV5-1; CDR3 DNA: TGCGCCAGCAGCTTGATGGGTGTGAATGATGGCTACACCTTC; CDR3 protein: CASSLMGVNDGYTF
J gene: TRBJ2-5; clone size: .; D gene: .; V gene: TRBV15; CDR3 DNA: TGTGCCACCAGACACGAGTCAGGGCGCCAAGAGACCCAGTACTTC; CDR3 protein: CATRHESGRQETQYF
J gene: TRBJ1-3; clone size: .; D gene: .; V gene: TRBV28; CDR3 DNA: TGTGCCAGCAGCTTCACTGGTATTTTACACTCTGGAAACACCATATATTTT; CDR3 protein: CASSFTGILHSGNTIYF
J gene: TRBJ1-3; clone size: .; D gene: .; V gene: TRBV4-3; CDR3 DNA: TGCGCCAGCAGCCTAATTTCCAGGGGAAACACCATATATTTT; CDR3 protein: CASSLISRGNTIYF
J gene: TRBJ1-2; clone size: many; D gene: .; V gene: TRBV9; CDR3 DNA: TGTGCCAGCAGCGCACAGGGACGGCCCTATGGCTACACCTTC; CDR3 protein: CASSAQGRPYGYTF
J gene: TRBJ2-7; clone size: .; D gene: .; V gene: TRBV19; CDR3 DNA: TGTGCCAGTAGTAGGAGCACCCTCTACGAGCAGTACTTC; CDR3 protein: CASSRSTLYEQYF